A single sample is the source of the 27 T cell receptor beta chains below, sequenced in a study of OX40 agonist ivuxolimab in advanced cancers. Some clones are missing from TCRdb's copy, which holds only in-frame ones; the method was immunoSEQ multiplex PCR. The table lists tens of thousands of clones, nearly 95% of them singletons. The starting material was CD4+ or CD8+ T cells sorted from blood, obtained in a trial of the OX40 agonist ivuxolimab. The origin of the receptors is an adult with an advanced solid tumor such as melanoma, head and neck, liver or kidney cancer.

This chain joins TRBV30 and TRBJ1-3; no clear D gene. V lost 7 bases and J 0 bases, leaving 10 bases between the germline ends. Germline values: CDR1 GTSNPN, CDR2 SVGIG (reference sequence). This CDR3 has 13 amino acids. CDR3 residues: CASPDYSGNTIYF. CDR3 DNA sequence: TGTGCCTCTCCAGATTACTCTGGAAACACCATATATTTT.

CDR3 nucleotides: TGTGCCAGCGGGACAAGTCCCTACGAGCAGTACTTC. It translates to CASGTSPYEQYF. The chain has TRBV19 and TRBJ2-7; weak D call: TRBD1 (6 bases). Per the germline V gene, CDR1 is LNHDA and CDR2 is SQIVND (reference sequence). Trimming took 9 bases from V and 2 from J, leaving 11 bases between them. The CDR3 has 12 amino acids.

As concerns this clone: One end of the junction fails to match germline, which may point to a read error. CDR3 coding DNA: TGTGCCGGCAGTGGTACGGGGGGCACTAATGAAAAACTGTTTTTT. Translated, it gives CAGSGTGGTNEKLFF. The gene calls are TRBV27 and TRBJ1-4, with a weak D call TRBD1 (6 bases). CDR3 length: 15 amino acids. The germline gives CDR1 MNHEY, CDR2 SMNVEV (reference sequence).

This clone was picked up a small number of times. This rearrangement joins TRBV6-6 to TRBJ1-2, with D maybe TRBD1 (6 bases). Germline assignment: CDR1 MNHNY and CDR2 SVGAGI (reference sequence). V shed 0 bases and J shed 7 bases, with 15 bases lying between them. The CDR3 spans 15 residues. CDR3 DNA sequence: TGTGCCAGCAGTTACTCTGCGGGGGGCAGAAGTGGCTACACCTTC. Translation gives CASSYSAGGRSGYTF.

The gene calls are TRBV5-5 and TRBJ2-4; weak D call: TRBD2 (7 bases). This CDR3 region has 15 residues. V shed 4 bases and J shed 10 bases, with 21 bases lying between them. Germline V CDR1 and CDR2: SGHKS, YYEKEE (reference sequence). CDR3 in DNA: TGTGCCAGCAGCCTGCAGCGGGACATCTCCCTTATTCAGTACTTC. Protein: CASSLQRDISLIQYF.

The chain couples TRBV5-4 to TRBJ2-7; possible D gene TRBD2, 5 bases. Looked up from germline, CDR1 is SGHNT and CDR2 is YYREEE (reference sequence). V lost 0 bases and J 4 bases, leaving 8 bases between the germline ends. This CDR3 is built from 13 residues. CDR3 amino acids: CASSLERDYEQYF. As DNA, the CDR3 is TGTGCCAGCAGCTTGGAACGGGATTACGAGCAGTACTTC.

This clone was recorded only once. V and J are TRBV28 and TRBJ2-1; D gene ambiguous. The germline V and J ends were trimmed by 5 bases and 2 bases, with 16 bases remaining between them. CDR3 size: 16 residues. The germline V gene has CDR1 MDHEN and CDR2 SYDVKM. The chain's CDR3 is CASSSPGRTTYNEQFF. The CDR3 coding sequence is TGTGCCAGCAGTAGCCCCGGTCGCACTACCTACAATGAGCAGTTCTTC.

The chain carries TRBV6-6 and TRBJ2-3, with 8 bases lining up with TRBD1. Germline values: CDR1 MNHNY, CDR2 SVGAGI (reference sequence). The CDR3 covers 14 residues. J was trimmed by 3 bases and V by 5 bases; bases with no gene match: 4. CDR3 amino acids: CASSLWTGTDTQYF. The CDR3, as DNA: TGTGCCAGCAGTCTCTGGACAGGGACAGATACGCAGTATTTT.

The chain employs TRBV10-2 and TRBJ2-2; no reliable D call. This CDR3 contains 12 residues. Germline lookup yields CDR1 WSHSY and CDR2 SAAADI. V lost 7 bases and J 4 bases, leaving 7 bases between the germline ends. The CDR3: CASTYGTGELFF. The CDR3 coding sequence is TGCGCCAGCACCTACGGCACCGGGGAGCTGTTTTTT.

The rearrangement joins TRBV28 to TRBJ1-1; 7 nucleotides align to TRBD1. The trim removed 8 bases at V and 10 bases at J, leaving 13 bases unmatched. Germline CDR1 is MDHEN and CDR2 is SYDVKM. This CDR3 spans 13 amino acids. The CDR3: CASSNRGLRSAFF. The CDR3 DNA is TGTGCCAGCTCTAACAGGGGCTTACGTTCAGCTTTCTTT. The entire variable domain, with the rest obtained from reference TRBV28 and TRBJ1-1, is as follows: DVKVTQSSRYLVKRTGEKVFLECVQDMDHENMFWYRQDPGLGLRLIYFSYDVKMKEKGDIPEGYSVSREKKERFSLILESASTNQTSMYLCASSNRGLRSAFFGQGTRLTVV.

The chain couples TRBV27 to TRBJ1-5; the D gene is possibly TRBD1 (5 bases). This CDR3 is built from 15 residues. The germline V and J ends were trimmed by 5 bases and 3 bases, with 14 bases remaining between them. The V gene's germline CDR1 is MNHEY and CDR2 SMNVEV (reference sequence). Here the CDR3 reads CASSLRDGYNQPQHF. The CDR3 coding sequence is TGTGCCAGCAGTCTCCGGGACGGATACAATCAGCCCCAGCATTTT.

This chain joins TRBV4-1 and TRBJ1-4, with D maybe TRBD1 (5 bases). This CDR3 has 13 amino acids. The germline V gene has CDR1 MGHRA and CDR2 YSYEKL. Trimming pared 1 base from V and 14 bases from J, leaving 14 bases between. CDR3 DNA sequence: TGCGCCAGCAGCCAAGTGGGGGAGGTGGGGCTGTTTTTT. The encoded protein is CASSQVGEVGLFF.

Written as DNA, the CDR3 is TGTGCCAGCAGTTTAATCGCGGGGTACCATTATGGCTACACCTTC. Translated, it gives CASSLIAGYHYGYTF. The chain employs TRBV27 and TRBJ1-2, with D unresolved. V lost 2 bases and J lost 5, with 15 bases in between. Germline CDR1 reads MNHEY; CDR2 reads SMNVEV (reference sequence). The CDR3 covers 15 residues.

The chain has TRBV11-2 and TRBJ2-1; D gene ambiguous. This CDR3 is built from 12 residues. Germline CDR1 is SGHAT and CDR2 is FQNNGV. The ends were cut back, 8 bases at V and 3 bases at J, with 8 bases in the middle. The CDR3 loop reads CASVSDYNEQFF. The CDR3 DNA is TGTGCCAGCGTTTCCGACTACAATGAGCAGTTCTTC.

The chain recombines TRBV28 with TRBJ1-1; D is unresolved. V gave up 2 bases and J gave up 4 bases, with 14 bases separating them. In germline, CDR1 is MDHEN, CDR2 SYDVKM. The CDR3 length is 15 residues. CDR3 DNA: TGTGCCAGCAGTTTAGTTCCCTTTAGACCCACTGAAGCTTTCTTT. Its translation: CASSLVPFRPTEAFF.

This clone is a singleton in its sample. Other nucleotide sequences from this sample produce the same CDR3. The chain combines TRBV30 with TRBJ2-5; the match to TRBD2 covers 7 bases. CDR1 and CDR2 (germline): GTSNPN, SVGIG (reference sequence). CDR3 length: 13 amino acids. The J segment lost 5 bases and the V segment lost 0 bases, leaving 3 bases of the junction unmatched. CDR3 bases: TGTGCCTGGAGTGTTTGGGGGGGTGAGACCCAGTACTTC. Translated: CAWSVWGGETQYF.

This clone was picked up a small number of times. The chain carries TRBV19 and TRBJ2-1; D not resolved. Germline loops: CDR1 LNHDA, CDR2 SQIVND (reference sequence). The V end lost 7 bases, the J end lost 0 bases, and 13 bases lay between the germline ends. The CDR3 covers 15 residues. CDR3 residues: CASKGYLSSYNEQFF. Written as DNA, the CDR3 is TGTGCCAGTAAGGGCTACCTGAGCTCCTACAATGAGCAGTTCTTC.

Only one count was recorded for this clone. The J gene is TRBJ2-7, the V gene TRBV5-4; D unclear. V was cut by 4 bases and J by 3 bases, with 20 bases left in between. Germline V lookup: CDR1 SGHNT, CDR2 YYREEE (reference sequence). The CDR3 loop spans 16 amino acids. This CDR3 reads CASSQIGWGIHYEQYF. CDR3 nucleotides: TGTGCCAGCAGCCAAATCGGTTGGGGAATCCACTACGAGCAGTACTTC.

This rearrangement joins TRBV27 to TRBJ1-1; D may be TRBD1 (6 bases). This CDR3 is 15 amino acids long. The V gene's germline CDR1 is MNHEY and CDR2 SMNVEV (reference sequence). V lost 5 bases to trimming and J lost 0 bases, with 13 bases between them. The CDR3 bases are TGTGCCAGCAGTCCCCAGACAGGTTTGAACACTGAAGCTTTCTTT. Encoded protein: CASSPQTGLNTEAFF.

The chain links TRBV11-3 to TRBJ2-7; TRBD2 matches 7 bases. This CDR3 region has 15 residues. V was clipped by 2 bases and J by 5 bases; unmatched bases: 9. Germline-derived CDR1 and CDR2 are SGHNT and YENEEA. As DNA, the CDR3 is TGTGCCAGCAGCTTAAGCGCGGGAGAGGGGAACGAGCAGTACTTC. It is translated as CASSLSAGEGNEQYF.

Turning to this clone: The junction shows a germline mismatch at one end, possibly a read error. The CDR3 sequence: CASSPNLNRVVF. The CDR3 nucleotides are TGTGCCAGCAGCCCCAACCTAAACAGGGTCGTCTTC. The chain uses TRBV7-9 and TRBJ2-7, with D possibly being TRBD1 (6 bases). The germline V gene encodes CDR1 SEHNR and CDR2 FQNEAQ (reference sequence). The CDR3 loop spans 12 amino acids.

This clone occurred once. The chain has TRBV13 and TRBJ2-7, with a tentative D call TRBD1 (5 bases). Looked up from germline, CDR1 is PRHDT and CDR2 is FYEKMQ (reference sequence). This CDR3 has 18 amino acids. Trimming cost V 4 bases and J 2 bases, with 24 bases left between them. The CDR3 protein is CASSSSLTGRTRPYEQYF. CDR3 sequence (DNA): TGTGCCAGCAGCTCCTCATTGACGGGTAGGACAAGGCCCTACGAGCAGTACTTC.

J is TRBJ1-2 and V is TRBV5-1, with unresolved D. The V end was cut by 4 bases, the J end by 4 bases, with 8 bases between. Germline loops: CDR1 SGHRS, CDR2 YFSETQ. The CDR3 loop spans 12 amino acids. CDR3 bases: TGCGCCAGCAGCGCGGGGTCCTATGGCTACACCTTC. Translation: CASSAGSYGYTF.

The CDR3 loop is CASREKRERANTGELFF. CDR3 sequence (DNA): TGTGCCAGTAGGGAGAAGCGGGAGCGCGCGAACACCGGGGAGCTGTTTTTT. The chain uses TRBV19 and TRBJ2-2; 8 bases match TRBD2. The length of the CDR3 is 17 residues. Germline assignment: CDR1 LNHDA and CDR2 SQIVND (reference sequence). V shed 6 bases, J shed 0 bases, and the junction held 9 bases outside the gene matches.

In this sample, this clone turned up once. The chain uses TRBV9 and TRBJ2-7; 7 bases line up with TRBD1. The CDR3 consists of 17 residues. Germline trimming cut 0 bases from V and 0 bases from J; bases unmatched to any gene: 9. The germline V gene has CDR1 SGDLS and CDR2 YYNGEE. The CDR3, as DNA: TGTGCCAGCAGCGTAGGATTAGAGACAGGGCCCTCCTACGAGCAGTACTTC. Protein sequence: CASSVGLETGPSYEQYF. The full variable domain, completed using reference TRBV9 and TRBJ2-7, is DSGVTQTPKHLITATGQRVTLRCSPRSGDLSVYWYQQSLDQGLQFLIQYYNGEERAKGNILERFSAQQFPDLHSELNLSSLELGDSALYFCASSVGLETGPSYEQYFGPGTRLTVT.

The chain joins TRBV5-6 to TRBJ1-1; weak D call: TRBD1 (5 bases). Germline V gene lookup returns CDR1 SGHDT and CDR2 YYEEEE. Trimming took off 0 bases at V and 1 base at J, with 10 bases between the two ends. CDR3 length: 15 residues. CDR3 coding DNA: TGTGCCAGCAGCTTGGGCCTCGGGGGGAACACTGAAGCTTTCTTT. Translated: CASSLGLGGNTEAFF.

The chain recombines TRBV6-6 with TRBJ2-7; D is ambiguous. Germline CDR1 is MNHNY and CDR2 is SVGAGI (reference sequence). There are 13 residues in the CDR3. The V end lost 0 bases, the J end lost 5 bases, and 8 bases lay between the germline ends. CDR3 sequence reads: CASSYSGKDEQYF. In nucleotides, the CDR3 is TGTGCCAGCAGTTACTCCGGAAAGGACGAGCAGTACTTC.